A selection of T cell receptor beta chains follows, all from one sample in a study of cytomegalovirus exposure and HLA in healthy donors. This table comes from immunoSEQ multiplex PCR, and its TCRdb copy is limited to in-frame clones, with some not included. In the table there are 45,000 to 65,000 clones, approximately 70% of which are singletons. The sequencing sample was made of PBMCs. These receptor sequences come from a woman between 50 and 59 years old in good health and CMV-seropositive. Both conserved end residues are part of each CDR3. The D gene is left open where the match is weak. Expanded clones are given a class, and other clones once, few, many or no size at all.

>TRBV7-3|TRBD1|-|TRBJ1-2
TGTGCCAGCAGCAGGGGACAGGGTTATGGCTACACCTTC
CASSRGQGYGYTF
>TRBV4-1|TRBD2|once|TRBJ2-3
TGCGCCAGCAGCCAGTTCCAGCGGGAAACAGATACGCAGTATTTT
CASSQFQRETDTQYF
>TRBV28|-|-|TRBJ1-5
TGTGCCAGCAGCCAGGGCTGGGGTAATCAGCCCCAGCATTTT
CASSQGWGNQPQHF
>TRBV4-2|-|once|TRBJ2-7
TGTGCCAGCAGCCCTACAGTTGGCTACGAGCAGTACTTC
CASSPTVGYEQYF
>TRBV28|-|-|TRBJ2-1
TGTGCCAGCAGTTTATCAAGCGGGCAGTTCTTC
CASSLSSGQFF
>TRBV6-6|-|-|TRBJ1-5
TGTGCCAGCAGTTGGTCGGCGGATAGCAATCAGCCCCAGCATTTT
CASSWSADSNQPQHF
>TRBV7-9|TRBD1|-|TRBJ2-7
TGTGCCAGCAGCGGGGTTCTGACAGGGTTCTACGAGCAGTACTTC
CASSGVLTGFYEQYF
>TRBV5-1|-|-|TRBJ2-7
TGCGCCAGCGGACCACGGGACTCATCTGGTGAGCAGTACTTC
CASGPRDSSGEQYF
>TRBV29-1|TRBD2|-|TRBJ2-3
TGCAGCGTTCCCCCGGGACTAGCGGGGGGAGGCACAGATACGCAGTATTTT
CSVPPGLAGGGTDTQYF
>TRBV4-3|-|few|TRBJ1-4
TGCGCCAGCAGCGCCGCGGGAGGGACTGCAACTAATGAAAAACTGTTTTTT
CASSAAGGTATNEKLFF
>TRBV7-9|TRBD2|-|TRBJ2-1
TGTGCCAGCAGCTTAGCGCGCGCTAGCGGGCTAAACAATGAGCAGTTCTTC
CASSLARASGLNNEQFF
>TRBV5-4|-|-|TRBJ2-4
TGTGCCAGCAGCTTTAAGGGGGGGGACATTCAGTACTTC
CASSFKGGDIQYF
>TRBV13|-|-|TRBJ2-7
TGTGCCAGCAGCTTAGGCCGGGAAGGGGGTAACTTC
CASSLGREGGNF
>TRBV11-2|-|few|TRBJ2-3
TGTGCCAGCAGCTTAGATCCCGCGAGAGATACGCAGTATTTT
CASSLDPARDTQYF
>TRBV2|-|-|TRBJ2-1
TGTGCCAGCAGTGTAACTAGAGGAAAGGGTGAGCAGTTCTTC
CASSVTRGKGEQFF
>TRBV7-6|TRBD2|once|TRBJ2-1
TGTGCCAGCAGCTTAGGACTAGCGGAAGAGCAGTTCTTC
CASSLGLAEEQFF
>TRBV19|-|-|TRBJ1-1
TGTGCCAGTAGTATCCTTTGGGCAAAGCGGGAAGCTTTCTTT
CASSILWAKREAFF
>TRBV19|-|-|TRBJ2-7
TGTGCCAGTACCCCCCGGGCAGGGAAAGGTGCAGTTTTTGCCTACGAGCAGTACTTC
CASTPRAGKGAVFAYEQYF
>TRBV4-2|TRBD2|-|TRBJ2-4
TGTGCCAGCAGCGCCTCGGGAGCGGGGGCCCACATTCAGTACTTC
CASSASGAGAHIQYF
>TRBV4-3|-|-|TRBJ1-4
TGCGCCAGCAGCCAGCAGCCCCGCGGCACTAATGAAAAACTGTTTTTT
CASSQQPRGTNEKLFF
>TRBV20-1|TRBD2|-|TRBJ2-5
TGCAGCGGGAGGGTAGAGACCCAGTACTTC
CSGRVETQYF
>TRBV6-1|TRBD2|-|TRBJ2-1
TGTGCCAGCACCTCTTCTAGCGGGGGGGCCAGTGAGCAGTTCTTC
CASTSSSGGASEQFF